One and the same sample provided the 2 T cell receptor beta chains below, sequenced in a study of T cells in Graves' hyperthyroidism and ophthalmopathy. RNA transcripts provided the source from which TCR beta CDR3 regions were amplified. TCR CDR3 underwent first-round RT-PCR with the HTBI primer set. TCRdb fed the multiplex PCR reads into MiXCR, producing one record per CDR3 protein. The repertoire includes under 250,000 distinct CDR3 sequences, approximately 16% of them detected once, and 40% to 65% sits in the top ten. Specimen: blood. These receptors originate from a woman between 45 and 65 years old with Graves' hyperthyroidism.

This clonotype was found many times. This chain connects TRBV27 to TRBJ1-2; the match to TRBD1 covers 8 bases. The CDR3 sequence is 14 residues long. Germline values: CDR1 MNHEY, CDR2 SMNVEV (reference sequence). V shed 5 bases and J 8 bases; nucleotides not matched to a gene: 10. CDR3 nucleotides: TGTGCCAGCAGTCCTAGCAGGGGGCCAGGCGGCTACACCTTC. Translating gives CASSPSRGPGGYTF.

Concerning this clonotype itself: It may be a read error: a sequence one base away is much more abundant. The chain has TRBV3-1 and TRBJ1-1; maybe TRBD1 (5 bases). CDR1 is LGHDT, CDR2 YNNKEL, per germline (reference sequence). The CDR3 loop spans 13 amino acids. Trimming took off 7 bases at V and 1 base at J, with 10 bases between the two ends. The CDR3 sequence: CASNWGENTEAFF. The CDR3 DNA sequence: TGTGCCAGCAACTGGGGGGAGAACACTGAAGCTTTCTTT. The entire variable domain, with the rest obtained from reference TRBV3-1 and TRBJ1-1, is as follows: DTAVSQTPKYLVTQMGNDKSIKCEQNLGHDTMYWYKQDSKKFLKIMFSYNNKELIINETVPNRFSPKSPDKAHLNLHINSLELGDSAVYFCASNWGENTEAFFGQGTRLTVV.